Below, 20 T cell receptor beta chains from the same sample are listed, as sequenced in a study of technical replicates of blood from a handful of donors. TCRdb keeps only in-frame clones here, not all; method: immunoSEQ multiplex PCR. This table has more than 9,000 clones, roughly 94% appearing once. Sequencing was done on a sample of PBMCs. These TCRs come from a human donor in good health.

This chain connects TRBV7-6 to TRBJ2-5; unclear D gene. The ends were cut back, 3 bases at V and 0 bases at J, with 5 bases in the middle. The germline V gene encodes CDR1 SGHVS and CDR2 FNYEAQ. The CDR3 has 13 residues. CDR3 in amino acids: CASSFSYQETQYF. The DNA of the CDR3 is TGTGCCAGCAGCTTTTCCTACCAAGAGACCCAGTACTTC.

The chain recombines TRBV21-1 with TRBJ1-5; the D call in the table, TRBD1, was not verified against the DNA. TRBV21-1 is reported as a pseudogene. The CDR3 loop spans 15 amino acids. The CDR3 bases are TGTGCCAGCAGCTCCCGGGACAGGAAGAATCAGCCCCAGCATTTT. Its translation is CASSSRDRKNQPQHF.

This clone occurred once. This chain links TRBV6-1 with TRBJ1-1; a possible D gene is TRBD1 (5 bases). The V end was cut by 6 bases, the J end by 4 bases, with 15 bases between. The CDR3 loop spans 14 amino acids. In germline, CDR1 is MNHNS, CDR2 SASEGT. DNA for the CDR3: TGTGCCAGCAGGGACCCGGGGGGGAGCACTGAAGCTTTCTTT. This encodes CASRDPGGSTEAFF.

The rearrangement links TRBV30 to TRBJ2-7, with 12 bases that match TRBD2. V was pared by 0 bases and J by 7 bases, with 4 bases of the junction left unmatched. The CDR3 has 14 residues. Germline loops: CDR1 GTSNPN, CDR2 SVGIG (reference sequence). CDR3 residues: CAWSVGLAGFEQYF. The CDR3 region has the DNA TGTGCCTGGAGTGTAGGACTAGCGGGATTTGAGCAGTACTTC.

V is TRBV5-4 and J is TRBJ2-3; 8 bases agree with TRBD2. V dropped 5 bases and J dropped 0; count of bases not matched to a gene: 11. The V gene's germline CDR1 is SGHNT and CDR2 YYREEE (reference sequence). CDR3 length: 17 residues. The CDR3 nucleotides read TGTGCCAGCAGACCCACGACTAGCGCCTCTAGCACAGATACGCAGTATTTT. This encodes CASRPTTSASSTDTQYF.

This chain connects TRBV30 to TRBJ2-1, with 10 bases identical to TRBD1. The germline V gene has CDR1 GTSNPN and CDR2 SVGIG (reference sequence). The trim removed 3 bases at V and 8 bases at J, leaving 4 bases unmatched. The CDR3 extends over 13 amino acids. CDR3 amino acids: CAWSTGTGDEQFF. Here the CDR3 DNA reads TGTGCCTGGAGCACCGGGACAGGGGATGAGCAGTTCTTC.

V is TRBV6-5 and J is TRBJ1-1, with a weak D call TRBD1 (5 bases). The CDR3 is 13 amino acids. CDR1 is MNHEY, CDR2 SVGAGI, per germline. V was clipped by 7 bases and J by 5 bases, with 14 bases between them. The CDR3 DNA is TGTGCCAGCACCGAGGAAGGGGAAACTGAAGCTTTCTTT. This codes for CASTEEGETEAFF.

V and J are TRBV6-4 and TRBJ2-3, with TRBD1 matching 9 bases. The CDR3 has 18 residues. J lost 2 bases, V lost 7 bases, and 16 bases had no gene match. Germline-derived CDR1 and CDR2 are MRHNA and SNTAGT. The CDR3 is CASKTFSTGGLSTDTQYF. The CDR3 region has the DNA TGTGCCAGCAAAACCTTTTCAACAGGGGGCCTTTCCACAGATACGCAGTATTTT.

This chain connects TRBV6-1 to TRBJ1-5; a possible D gene is TRBD1 (5 bases). The CDR3 consists of 15 residues. From germline, CDR1 is MNHNS and CDR2 SASEGT. V lost 7 bases to trimming and J lost 1 base, with 14 bases between them. The CDR3 sequence is CASTAQGWSNQPQHF. DNA for the CDR3: TGTGCCAGCACGGCCCAGGGTTGGAGCAATCAGCCCCAGCATTTT.

This chain joins TRBV2 and TRBJ2-6; possibly TRBD1 for D (6 bases). The CDR3 has 13 residues. Germline V lookup: CDR1 SNHLY, CDR2 FYNNEI. Trimming took off 11 bases at V and 1 base at J, with 9 bases between the two ends. The CDR3 region has the DNA TGTGCCTCACAGGGATCTGGGGCCAACGTCCTGACTTTC. Translation: CASQGSGANVLTF.

The J gene is TRBJ1-1, the V gene TRBV6-1; 9 bases align to TRBD1. The germline V gene encodes CDR1 MNHNS and CDR2 SASEGT. V shed 4 bases and J 5 bases; nucleotides not matched to a gene: 2. This CDR3 has 13 amino acids. CDR3 nucleotide sequence: TGTGCCAGCAGTGTGACAGGGGGGACTGAAGCTTTCTTT. This gives the protein CASSVTGGTEAFF.

The chain joins TRBV5-1 to TRBJ2-5; possibly TRBD1 for D (6 bases). The length of the CDR3 is 15 residues. V was trimmed by 7 bases and J by 2 bases, leaving 18 bases between them. Germline V lookup: CDR1 SGHRS, CDR2 YFSETQ. CDR3: CASGSYRDLQETQYF. The CDR3 bases are TGCGCCAGCGGATCCTACAGGGATCTGCAAGAGACCCAGTACTTC.

This clone has just one count. This chain uses TRBV5-1 with TRBJ1-2, with D perhaps matching TRBD1 (5 bases). V was clipped by 1 base and J by 4 bases, with 8 bases between them. CDR1 and CDR2 (germline): SGHRS, YFSETQ. The CDR3 loop spans 13 amino acids. CDR3 sequence (DNA): TGCGCCAGCAGCTTGCAGGGAACCTATGGCTACACCTTC. Amino acid sequence: CASSLQGTYGYTF.

This chain joins TRBV4-2 and TRBJ2-1, with 12 nucleotides matching TRBD2. The V and J ends lost 5 bases and 4 bases, in that order; junction bases with no gene match: 9. The CDR3 runs to 17 residues. CDR1 LGHNA and CDR2 YNFKEQ come from the germline V gene. This chain's CDR3 is CASSFRTSGAIYNEQFF. For the CDR3, the DNA is TGTGCCAGCAGCTTTCGGACTAGCGGGGCGATATACAATGAGCAGTTCTTC.

V gene TRBV25-1 combines with J gene TRBJ2-1, with TRBD2 matching 11 bases. The junction had 4 bases not matched to a gene; V was cut back by 1 base and J by 5 bases. This CDR3 has 16 amino acids. CDR1 and CDR2 (germline): MGHDK, SYGVNS. The CDR3 loop reads CASSESPSGGNNEQFF. DNA for the CDR3: TGTGCCAGCAGTGAATCTCCTAGCGGGGGGAACAATGAGCAGTTCTTC. Supplemented by reference TRBV25-1 and TRBJ2-1, the full variable domain reads EADIYQTPRYLVIGTGKKITLECSQTMGHDKMYWYQQDPGMELHLIHYSYGVNSTEKGDLSSESTVSRIRTEHFPLTLESARPSHTSQYLCASSESPSGGNNEQFFGPGTRLTVL.

This chain connects TRBV10-3 to TRBJ2-7, with D maybe TRBD1 (6 bases). V gave up 2 bases and J gave up 0 bases, with 8 bases separating them. The CDR3 loop spans 14 amino acids. Germline loops: CDR1 ENHRY, CDR2 SYGVKD. DNA for the CDR3: TGTGCCATCAGTGAGAGGGACACCTCCTACGAGCAGTACTTC. Translating it yields CAISERDTSYEQYF.

This clone was detected once. DNA of the CDR3: TGTGCCAGCAGCCCCCTATACCCCCAAAATGAGCAGTTCTTC. Its protein is CASSPLYPQNEQFF. The genes are TRBV7-9 and TRBJ2-1; no definite D call. This CDR3 has 14 amino acids. From germline, CDR1 is SEHNR and CDR2 FQNEAQ (reference sequence). V dropped 5 bases and J dropped 7 bases, with 15 bases sitting between them.

The J gene is TRBJ2-7, the V gene TRBV30, with D perhaps matching TRBD2 (7 bases). V shed 2 bases and J shed 4 bases, with 21 bases lying between them. Germline CDR1 reads GTSNPN; CDR2 reads SVGIG (reference sequence). This CDR3 is 16 amino acids long. In nucleotides, the CDR3 is TGTGCCTGGAGTCGAGGGGGGTTCGGACTAGGGTACGAGCAGTACTTC. It is translated as CAWSRGGFGLGYEQYF.

The chain employs TRBV5-1 and TRBJ1-4; 9 nucleotides match TRBD1. The CDR3 sequence is 15 residues long. Looked up from germline, CDR1 is SGHRS and CDR2 is YFSETQ. The V and J ends lost 5 bases and 7 bases, in that order; junction bases with no gene match: 9. CDR3 DNA: TGCGCCAGCAGATCAACAGGGGGCTACGGTGAAAAACTGTTTTTT. Protein sequence: CASRSTGGYGEKLFF. Full variable domain (remainder filled in from reference TRBV5-1 and TRBJ1-4): KAGVTQTPRYLIKTRGQQVTLSCSPISGHRSVSWYQQTPGQGLQFLFEYFSETQRNKGNFPGRFSGRQFSNSRSEMNVSTLELGDSALYLCASRSTGGYGEKLFFGSGTQLSVL.

This clone was detected once. For the CDR3, the DNA is TGTGCCAGCAGCAGGGGTATACGCAATCAGCCCCAGCATTTT. This codes for CASSRGIRNQPQHF. The V gene is TRBV7-6, the J gene TRBJ1-5; tentative D call: TRBD1 (5 bases). The CDR3 has 14 amino acids. The germline V and J ends were trimmed by 5 bases and 2 bases, with 10 bases remaining between them. Per germline, CDR1 SGHVS and CDR2 FNYEAQ.